The 27 T cell receptor beta chains reported below all come from one sample, sequenced in a study of cytomegalovirus exposure and HLA in healthy donors. The study ran its PCR with 60 Vbeta and 13 Jbeta primers. Assay: immunoSEQ multiplex PCR; the TCRdb copy retains only in-frame clones and omits some. Of some 180,000 clones in the sample, around 77% were seen once. The sample was PBMCs. All receptors derive from a woman in her twenties or thirties in good health and CMV-seronegative.

V usage is TRBV29-1 and J usage is TRBJ2-7; possible D gene TRBD2, 5 bases. The CDR3 length is 15 residues. The ends were cut back, 3 bases at V and 0 bases at J, with 15 bases in the middle. Germline-derived CDR1 and CDR2 are SQVTM and ANQGSEA. This CDR3 is CSVEISARSSYEQYF. The CDR3 nucleotides are TGCAGCGTTGAGATTAGCGCGAGGAGCTCCTACGAGCAGTACTTC.

The V and J genes are TRBV27 and TRBJ1-5; D may be TRBD1 (6 bases). The V and J ends lost 7 bases and 6 bases respectively, with 19 bases between them. Germline values: CDR1 MNHEY, CDR2 SMNVEV (reference sequence). This CDR3 contains 15 residues. The CDR3 region has the DNA TGTGCCAGCAAACAGGGAGCTTTCGGAGGTCAGCCCCAGCATTTT. It is translated as CASKQGAFGGQPQHF.

The chain is built from TRBV2 and TRBJ2-5; D is uncertain. CDR3 length: 13 amino acids. Trimming took 6 bases from V and 1 from J, leaving 9 bases between them. The germline CDR1 and CDR2 sequences are SNHLY and FYNNEI. CDR3 DNA sequence: TGTGCCAGCAGGTATTCCAGCCAAGAGACCCAGTACTTC. This sequence encodes CASRYSSQETQYF.

The chain has TRBV7-9 and TRBJ2-5, with a possible D match to TRBD2 (7 bases). The last part of the DNA fits TRBJ2-7 better; the J call may be wrong. This CDR3 has 14 residues. Germline lookup yields CDR1 SEHNR and CDR2 FQNEAQ (reference sequence). CDR3 bases: TGTGCCAGCAGCTCTTGGGGGGGCGGCGGCGAGCAGTACTTC. Translating gives CASSSWGGGGEQYF.

The chain recombines TRBV2 with TRBJ1-5; perhaps TRBD1 as D (6 bases). The V and J ends lost 6 bases and 0 bases respectively, with 15 bases between them. This CDR3 is 16 amino acids long. Germline V gene sequence: CDR1 SNHLY, CDR2 FYNNEI. In nucleotides, the CDR3 is TGTGCCAGCAGCGTTACAGGGACCTATAGCAATCAGCCCCAGCATTTT. Translation gives CASSVTGTYSNQPQHF.

This CDR3 reads CASNLGGSTEAFF. The DNA of the CDR3 is TGTGCCAGCAACCTCGGGGGGTCCACTGAAGCTTTCTTT. The chain has TRBV6-5 and TRBJ1-1, with D possibly matching TRBD1 (5 bases). The CDR3 runs 13 residues. CDR1 MNHEY and CDR2 SVGAGI come from the germline V gene. Trimming shortened V by 7 bases and J by 4 bases, and 13 bases separated the two germline ends.

This clone was seen a few times. The chain links TRBV10-3 to TRBJ2-1; possible D gene TRBD1, 6 bases. The CDR3 runs to 19 residues. CDR1 and CDR2 (germline): ENHRY, SYGVKD. The ends were cut back, 0 bases at V and 5 bases at J, with 23 bases in the middle. The CDR3 region has the DNA TGTGCCATCAGTGAGTCGAAAGGGGGTGCCCACCGCCCTCACAATGAGCAGTTCTTC. Encoded protein: CAISESKGGAHRPHNEQFF.

V and J are TRBV29-1 and TRBJ1-2; D is unclear. V gave up 6 bases and J gave up 7 bases, with 12 bases separating them. CDR1 is SQVTM and CDR2 is ANQGSEA in the germline V gene. The CDR3 extends over 11 amino acids. The CDR3 loop is CSVGEEVGYTF. DNA of the CDR3: TGCAGCGTCGGGGAAGAGGTTGGCTACACCTTC.

The chain combines TRBV4-1 with TRBJ2-7, with a possible D match to TRBD1 (6 bases). Trimming removed 5 bases at V and 0 bases at J, with 14 bases between. The germline V gene encodes CDR1 MGHRA and CDR2 YSYEKL. This CDR3 contains 15 residues. CDR3 sequence reads: CASSARATGSYEQYF. CDR3 coding DNA: TGCGCCAGCAGCGCCCGAGCGACAGGCTCCTACGAGCAGTACTTC.

V gene TRBV11-2 combines with J gene TRBJ1-4; 8 nucleotides line up with TRBD1. The CDR3 consists of 17 residues. CDR1 is SGHAT and CDR2 is FQNNGV in the germline V gene. After removal of 4 bases from V and 2 bases from J, the junction contained 9 bases not matched to a gene. The CDR3 region is CASSYTVGQGTNEKLFF. For the CDR3, the DNA is TGTGCCAGCAGCTATACAGTAGGACAGGGTACTAATGAAAAACTGTTTTTT.

This clone was seen only a few times. The chain has TRBV11-2 and TRBJ1-2; TRBD1 is a possible D gene (5 bases). The CDR3 covers 15 residues. Germline V gene data show CDR1 as SGHAT and CDR2 as FQNNGV. The ends were cut back, 3 bases at V and 6 bases at J, with 17 bases in the middle. DNA of the CDR3: TGTGCCAGCAGCTTGCAGGGTACCTACCCTGATGGCTACACCTTC. Its protein is CASSLQGTYPDGYTF. The entire variable domain, with the rest obtained from reference TRBV11-2 and TRBJ1-2, is as follows: EAGVAQSPRYKIIEKRQSVAFWCNPISGHATLYWYQQILGQGPKLLIQFQNNGVVDDSQLPKDRFSAERLKGVDSTLKIQPAKLEDSAVYLCASSLQGTYPDGYTFGSGTRLTVV.

CDR3 protein: CASSSYLAEQFF. CDR3 in DNA: TGTGCCAGCAGTTCTTACCTAGCGGAGCAGTTCTTC. The chain combines TRBV28 with TRBJ2-1; possible D gene TRBD2, 6 bases. The V end was cut by 4 bases, the J end by 10 bases, with 11 bases between. The CDR3 sequence is 12 residues long. Per the germline V gene, CDR1 is MDHEN and CDR2 is SYDVKM.

The chain couples TRBV5-6 to TRBJ1-2, with a tentative D call TRBD1 (5 bases). Looked up from germline, CDR1 is SGHDT and CDR2 is YYEEEE. This CDR3 region has 13 residues. With 0 bases removed from V and 8 bases from J, the gap between germline ends came to 11 bases. For the CDR3, the DNA is TGTGCCAGCAGCTTGGCAGGACATTTGGGCTACACCTTC. Translated, it gives CASSLAGHLGYTF.

V is TRBV5-1 and J is TRBJ1-1; TRBD1 is a possible D gene (6 bases). CDR1 is SGHRS, CDR2 YFSETQ, per germline. CDR3 length: 21 amino acids. V was pared by 0 bases and J by 1 base, with 28 bases between. As DNA, the CDR3 is TGCGCCAGCAGCTTGGAAGGGGGATGGCCTTTATCTTCTGCCGAGAACACTGAAGCTTTCTTT. Its protein is CASSLEGGWPLSSAENTEAFF.

J is TRBJ2-2 and V is TRBV10-3; TRBD2 aligns across 13 bases. J lost 6 bases, V lost 2 bases, and 0 bases had no gene match. CDR1 ENHRY and CDR2 SYGVKD come from the germline V gene. CDR3 length equals 15 residues. CDR3 bases: TGTGCCATCAGTGAGGGACTAGCGGGAGCCGGGGAGCTGTTTTTT. Amino acid sequence: CAISEGLAGAGELFF.

The rearrangement joins TRBV12-5 to TRBJ1-5, with D tentatively TRBD1 (6 bases). The CDR3 runs 21 residues. CDR1 is LGHNT, CDR2 FRNRAP, per germline. Trimming took off 2 bases at V and 3 bases at J, with 29 bases between the two ends. The CDR3 is CASGLLPWVGPQSGANQPQHF. The CDR3 nucleotides read TGTGCTAGTGGTTTGCTCCCTTGGGTTGGGCCCCAGTCAGGGGCCAATCAGCCCCAGCATTTT.

The rearrangement joins TRBV5-1 to TRBJ1-2; the D gene is possibly TRBD1 (5 bases). Germline values: CDR1 SGHRS, CDR2 YFSETQ. Trimming shortened V by 4 bases and J by 1 base, and 8 bases separated the two germline ends. The CDR3 contains 13 residues. This CDR3 is CASSLGHNYGYTF. The CDR3 DNA is TGCGCCAGCAGCCTCGGACATAACTATGGCTACACCTTC.

The chain couples TRBV6-1 to TRBJ2-3, with TRBD1 matching over 9 bases. The V and J ends lost 0 bases and 6 bases, in that order; junction bases with no gene match: 10. The CDR3 consists of 17 residues. Germline V gene sequence: CDR1 MNHNS, CDR2 SASEGT. In nucleotides, the CDR3 is TGTGCCAGCAGTGAAGCGATAGGACAGGGGCCCCTGGATACGCAGTATTTT. Encoded protein: CASSEAIGQGPLDTQYF.

The gene calls are TRBV7-9 and TRBJ1-5, with a possible D match to TRBD1 (6 bases). The germline gives CDR1 SEHNR, CDR2 FQNEAQ (reference sequence). Trimming took off 5 bases at V and 3 bases at J, with 20 bases between the two ends. This CDR3 region has 17 residues. CDR3 protein: CASSHVTGYGTNQPQHF. The CDR3 DNA reads as TGTGCCAGCAGCCACGTAACAGGGTATGGTACCAATCAGCCCCAGCATTTT.

This clone was detected only once. CDR3 amino acids: CATSRDSSGRLRSYNEQFF. CDR3 nucleotide sequence: TGTGCCACCAGCAGAGATTCCAGCGGGAGGCTTCGCTCCTACAATGAGCAGTTCTTC. The V and J genes are TRBV15 and TRBJ2-1; 9 bases are shared with TRBD2. The junction had 9 bases not matched to a gene; V was cut back by 0 bases and J by 0 bases. This CDR3 comprises 19 residues. Germline V gene sequence: CDR1 LNHNV, CDR2 YYDKDF (reference sequence). Complete variable domain (other parts from reference TRBV15 and TRBJ2-1): DAMVIQNPRYQVTQFGKPVTLSCSQTLNHNVMYWYQQKSSQAPKLLFHYYDKDFNNEADTPDNFQSRRPNTSFCFLDIRSPGLGDTAMYLCATSRDSSGRLRSYNEQFFGPGTRLTVL.

The rearrangement uses TRBV5-4 and TRBJ1-4, with D uncertain. Germline V gene sequence: CDR1 SGHNT, CDR2 YYREEE (reference sequence). This CDR3 is 13 amino acids long. Trimming took 0 bases from V and 8 from J, leaving 8 bases between them. CDR3 nucleotide sequence: TGTGCCAGCAGCTTGGACCCGGGAGAAAAACTGTTTTTT. It translates to CASSLDPGEKLFF.

CDR3 DNA: TGCGCCAGCATCGGGACAGGGGGCAATACTGAAGCTTTCTTT. Translated: CASIGTGGNTEAFF. The V call is TRBV5-1, the J call TRBJ1-1; 12 bases map to TRBD1. Per germline, CDR1 SGHRS and CDR2 YFSETQ. The CDR3 loop spans 14 amino acids. Trimming removed 6 bases from V and 5 bases from J; junction bases left unmatched: 5.

The chain is built from TRBV6-1 and TRBJ2-7; TRBD2 aligns across 11 bases. The CDR3 has 14 residues. Germline V gene lookup returns CDR1 MNHNS and CDR2 SASEGT. V was clipped by 8 bases and J by 3 bases; unmatched bases: 6. CDR3 loop: CASRRLAGIYEQYF. The CDR3 DNA sequence: TGTGCCAGCCGACGACTAGCGGGAATCTACGAGCAGTACTTC.

CDR3 bases: TGTGCCAGCAGCCAAGGCAGCGGCAGTACCTACGAGCAGTACTTC. As protein: CASSQGSGSTYEQYF. V usage is TRBV4-2 and J usage is TRBJ2-7; a weak D match, TRBD2 (5 bases). The germline V gene encodes CDR1 LGHNA and CDR2 YNFKEQ. Trimming removed 1 base at V and 2 bases at J, with 12 bases between. The CDR3 loop spans 15 amino acids.

This chain connects TRBV2 to TRBJ2-5; 10 bases align to TRBD1. Germline V lookup: CDR1 SNHLY, CDR2 FYNNEI. The CDR3 is made up of 15 amino acids. V lost 7 bases to trimming and J lost 5 bases; unmatched junction nucleotides: 10. CDR3 bases: TGTGCCAGCACCGAGGGGGGACAGGGGTGGGAGACCCAGTACTTC. Its translation: CASTEGGQGWETQYF.

V and J are TRBV5-1 and TRBJ2-1, with D maybe TRBD2 (6 bases). This CDR3 has 18 amino acids. V was trimmed by 4 bases and J by 3 bases, leaving 23 bases between them. The germline V gene has CDR1 SGHRS and CDR2 YFSETQ. DNA for the CDR3: TGCGCCAGCAGCCAGTTAAATCCTAGCGCCGGGGGCTACAATGAGCAGTTCTTC. Translation: CASSQLNPSAGGYNEQFF.

This sequence joins TRBV7-9 and TRBJ1-3; 7 bases match TRBD1. The ends lost 4 bases at V and 0 bases at J; junction bases unmatched: 3. CDR1 is SEHNR and CDR2 is FQNEAQ in the germline V gene (reference sequence). There are 15 residues in the CDR3. CDR3 coding DNA: TGTGCCAGCAGCTCGGGACAGCTCTCTGGAAACACCATATATTTT. Its protein product is CASSSGQLSGNTIYF. The full variable domain, completed using reference TRBV7-9 and TRBJ1-3, is DTGVSQNPRHKITKRGQNVTFRCDPISEHNRLYWYRQTLGQGPEFLTYFQNEAQLEKSRLLSDRFSAERPKGSFSTLEIQRTEQGDSAMYLCASSSGQLSGNTIYFGEGSWLTVV.